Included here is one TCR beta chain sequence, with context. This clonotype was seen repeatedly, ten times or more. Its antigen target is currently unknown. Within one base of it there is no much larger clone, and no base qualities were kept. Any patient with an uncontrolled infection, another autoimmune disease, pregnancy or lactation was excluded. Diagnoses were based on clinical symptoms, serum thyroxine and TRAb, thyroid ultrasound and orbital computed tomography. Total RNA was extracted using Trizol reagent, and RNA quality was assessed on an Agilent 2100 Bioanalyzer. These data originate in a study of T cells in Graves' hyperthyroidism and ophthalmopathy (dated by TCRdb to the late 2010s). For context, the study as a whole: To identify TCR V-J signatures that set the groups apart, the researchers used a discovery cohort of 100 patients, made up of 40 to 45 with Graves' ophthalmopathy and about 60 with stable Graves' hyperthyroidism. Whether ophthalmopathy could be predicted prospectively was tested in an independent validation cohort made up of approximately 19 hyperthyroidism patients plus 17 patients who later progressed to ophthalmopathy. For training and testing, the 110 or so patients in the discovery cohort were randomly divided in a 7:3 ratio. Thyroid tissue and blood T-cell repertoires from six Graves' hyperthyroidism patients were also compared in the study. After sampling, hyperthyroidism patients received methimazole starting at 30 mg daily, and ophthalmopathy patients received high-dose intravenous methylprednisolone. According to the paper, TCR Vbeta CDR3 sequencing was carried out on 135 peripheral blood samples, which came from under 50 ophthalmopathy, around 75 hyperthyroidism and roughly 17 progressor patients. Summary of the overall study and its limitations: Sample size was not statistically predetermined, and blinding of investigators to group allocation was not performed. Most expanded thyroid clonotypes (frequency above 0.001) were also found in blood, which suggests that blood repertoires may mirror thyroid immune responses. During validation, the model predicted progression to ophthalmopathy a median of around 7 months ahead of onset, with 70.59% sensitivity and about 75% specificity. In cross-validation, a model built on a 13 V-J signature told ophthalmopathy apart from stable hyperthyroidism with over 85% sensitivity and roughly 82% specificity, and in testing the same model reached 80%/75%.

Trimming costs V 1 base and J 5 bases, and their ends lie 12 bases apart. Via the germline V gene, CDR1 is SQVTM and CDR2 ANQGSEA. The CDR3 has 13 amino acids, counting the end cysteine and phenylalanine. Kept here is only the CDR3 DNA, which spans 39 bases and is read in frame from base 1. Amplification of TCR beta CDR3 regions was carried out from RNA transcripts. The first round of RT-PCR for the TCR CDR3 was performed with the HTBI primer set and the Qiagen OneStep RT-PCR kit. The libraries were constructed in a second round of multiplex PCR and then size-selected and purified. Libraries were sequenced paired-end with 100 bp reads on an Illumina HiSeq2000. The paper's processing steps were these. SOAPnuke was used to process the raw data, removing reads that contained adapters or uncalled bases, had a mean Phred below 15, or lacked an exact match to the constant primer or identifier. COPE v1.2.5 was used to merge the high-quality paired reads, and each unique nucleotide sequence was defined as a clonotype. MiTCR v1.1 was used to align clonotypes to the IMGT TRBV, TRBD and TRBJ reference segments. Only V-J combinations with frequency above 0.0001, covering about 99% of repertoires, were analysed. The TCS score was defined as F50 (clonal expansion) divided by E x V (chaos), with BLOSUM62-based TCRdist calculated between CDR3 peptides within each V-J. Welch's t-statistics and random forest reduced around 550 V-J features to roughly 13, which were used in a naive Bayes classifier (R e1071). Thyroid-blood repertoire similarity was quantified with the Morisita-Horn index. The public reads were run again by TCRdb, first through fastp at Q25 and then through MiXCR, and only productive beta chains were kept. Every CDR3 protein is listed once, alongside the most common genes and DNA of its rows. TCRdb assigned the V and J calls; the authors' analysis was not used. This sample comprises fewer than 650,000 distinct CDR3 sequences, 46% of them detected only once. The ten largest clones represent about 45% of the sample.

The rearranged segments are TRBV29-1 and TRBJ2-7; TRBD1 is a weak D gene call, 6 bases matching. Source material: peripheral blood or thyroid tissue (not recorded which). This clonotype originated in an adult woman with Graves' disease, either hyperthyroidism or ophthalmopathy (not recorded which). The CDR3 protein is CSVEATGINEQYF. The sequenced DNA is TGCAGCGTTGAAGCGACAGGAATCAACGAGCAGTACTTC.